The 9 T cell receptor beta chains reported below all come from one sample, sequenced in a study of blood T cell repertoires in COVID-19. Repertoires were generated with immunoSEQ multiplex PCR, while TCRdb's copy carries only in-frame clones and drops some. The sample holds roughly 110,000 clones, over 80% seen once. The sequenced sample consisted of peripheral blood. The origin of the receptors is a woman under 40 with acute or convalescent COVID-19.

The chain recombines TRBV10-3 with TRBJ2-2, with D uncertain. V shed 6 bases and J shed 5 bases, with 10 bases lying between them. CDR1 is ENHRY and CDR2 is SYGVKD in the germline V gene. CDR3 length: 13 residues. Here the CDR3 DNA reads TGTGCCATCAGACCGACCGGGACCGGGGAGCTGTTTTTT. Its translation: CAIRPTGTGELFF.

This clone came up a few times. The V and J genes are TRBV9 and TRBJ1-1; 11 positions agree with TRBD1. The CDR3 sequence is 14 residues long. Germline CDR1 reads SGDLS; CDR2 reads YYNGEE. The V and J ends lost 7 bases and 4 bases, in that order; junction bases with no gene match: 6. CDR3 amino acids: CASDSGTGGTEAFF. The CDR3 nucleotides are TGTGCCAGCGACTCCGGGACAGGGGGCACTGAAGCTTTCTTT.

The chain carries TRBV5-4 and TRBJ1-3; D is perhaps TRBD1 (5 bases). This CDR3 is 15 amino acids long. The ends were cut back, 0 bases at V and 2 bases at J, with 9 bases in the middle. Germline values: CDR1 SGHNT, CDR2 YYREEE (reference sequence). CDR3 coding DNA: TGTGCCAGCAGCTTGGGGGCGACAGCTGGAAACACCATATATTTT. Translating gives CASSLGATAGNTIYF.

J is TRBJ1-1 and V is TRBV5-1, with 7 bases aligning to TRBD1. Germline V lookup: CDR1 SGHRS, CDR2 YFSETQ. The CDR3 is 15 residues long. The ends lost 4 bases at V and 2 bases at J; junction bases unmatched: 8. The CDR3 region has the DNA TGCGCCAGCAGCCCGTCGGGACAGCAAAACACTGAAGCTTTCTTT. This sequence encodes CASSPSGQQNTEAFF.

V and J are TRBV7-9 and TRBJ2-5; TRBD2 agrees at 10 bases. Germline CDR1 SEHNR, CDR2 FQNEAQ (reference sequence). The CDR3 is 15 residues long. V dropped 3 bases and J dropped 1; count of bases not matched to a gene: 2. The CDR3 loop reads CASSLKRGGQETQYF. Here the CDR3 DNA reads TGTGCCAGCAGCTTGAAGCGGGGGGGCCAAGAGACCCAGTACTTC.

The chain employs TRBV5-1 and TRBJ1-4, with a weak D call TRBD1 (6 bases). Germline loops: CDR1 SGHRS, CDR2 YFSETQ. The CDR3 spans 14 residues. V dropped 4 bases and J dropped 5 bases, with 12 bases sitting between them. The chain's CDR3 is CASSNRVGNEKLFF. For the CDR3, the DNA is TGCGCCAGCAGCAACAGGGTGGGGAATGAAAAACTGTTTTTT.

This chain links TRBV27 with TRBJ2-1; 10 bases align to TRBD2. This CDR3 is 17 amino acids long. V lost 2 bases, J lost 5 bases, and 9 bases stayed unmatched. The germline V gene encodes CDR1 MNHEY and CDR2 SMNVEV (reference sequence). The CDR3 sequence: CASSLRPASGRHNEQFF. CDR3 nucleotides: TGTGCCAGCAGTTTACGACCGGCTAGCGGGAGACACAATGAGCAGTTCTTC.

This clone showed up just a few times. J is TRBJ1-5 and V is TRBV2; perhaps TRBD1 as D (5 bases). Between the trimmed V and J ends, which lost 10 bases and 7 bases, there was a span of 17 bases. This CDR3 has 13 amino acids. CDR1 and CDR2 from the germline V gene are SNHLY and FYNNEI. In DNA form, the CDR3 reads TGTGCCACCCAGAAAGACAGTGGGCAGCCCCAGCATTTT. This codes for CATQKDSGQPQHF.

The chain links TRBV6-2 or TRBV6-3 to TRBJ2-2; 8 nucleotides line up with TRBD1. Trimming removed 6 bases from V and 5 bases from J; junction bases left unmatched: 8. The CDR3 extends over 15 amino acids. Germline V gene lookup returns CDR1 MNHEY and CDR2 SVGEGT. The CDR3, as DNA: TGTGCCAGCAGCCAAGGACAGGGTGGTACCGGGGAGCTGTTTTTT. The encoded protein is CASSQGQGGTGELFF.